The next 18 T cell receptor beta chains were all read from a single sample in a study of OX40 agonist ivuxolimab in advanced cancers. The table came from immunoSEQ multiplex PCR; TCRdb's copy has only in-frame clones and leaves some out. The table has 70,000 or so clones, roughly 90% seen once. The sequencing used CD4+ or CD8+ T cells sorted from blood, collected in a trial of the OX40 agonist ivuxolimab. These receptors all stem from an adult with an advanced solid tumor such as melanoma, head and neck, liver or kidney cancer.

The CDR3 nucleotides are TGTGCCAGCAGTAAAGGACAGCCCCGCCAAGAGACCCAGTACTTC. Translated: CASSKGQPRQETQYF. This chain connects TRBV28 to TRBJ2-5; a possible D gene is TRBD1 (6 bases). Between the trimmed V and J ends, which lost 5 bases and 1 base, there was a span of 14 bases. Germline-derived CDR1 and CDR2 are MDHEN and SYDVKM. The CDR3 length is 15 residues. Full variable domain (outside the CDR3, taken from reference TRBV28 and TRBJ2-5): DVKVTQSSRYLVKRTGEKVFLECVQDMDHENMFWYRQDPGLGLRLIYFSYDVKMKEKGDIPEGYSVSREKKERFSLILESASTNQTSMYLCASSKGQPRQETQYFGPGTRLLVL.

The genes are TRBV10-2 and TRBJ2-3, with D unclear. Trimming took off 3 bases at V and 14 bases at J, with 15 bases between the two ends. Per the germline V gene, CDR1 is WSHSY and CDR2 is SAAADI. CDR3 size: 12 residues. The CDR3 spells CASSDRPKPMYF. The CDR3 DNA sequence: TGCGCCAGCAGTGATCGACCTAAGCCAATGTATTTT.

The chain carries TRBV10-3 and TRBJ2-7, with 14 bases aligning to TRBD2. Looked up from germline, CDR1 is ENHRY and CDR2 is SYGVKD. The J segment lost 5 bases and the V segment lost 6 bases, leaving 3 bases of the junction unmatched. The CDR3 consists of 14 residues. The chain's CDR3 is CAIRGTSGSNEQYF. In DNA form, the CDR3 reads TGTGCCATCAGGGGGACTAGCGGGAGCAACGAGCAGTACTTC.

The chain combines TRBV6-5 with TRBJ1-2; D ambiguous. CDR1 is MNHEY, CDR2 SVGAGI, per germline. The CDR3 contains 15 residues. V was trimmed by 3 bases and J by 1 base, leaving 12 bases between them. In DNA, the CDR3 is TGTGCCAGCAGTTATGGCCGTACAAATAACTATGGCTACACCTTC. Residues: CASSYGRTNNYGYTF.

The chain is built from TRBV7-9 and TRBJ1-3; maybe TRBD1 (6 bases). Germline CDR1 SEHNR, CDR2 FQNEAQ (reference sequence). V lost 5 bases and J 3 bases, leaving 14 bases between the germline ends. This CDR3 region has 15 residues. CDR3 region: CASSPQGLDGNTIYF. The DNA for the CDR3 is TGTGCCAGCAGCCCACAGGGTTTGGATGGAAACACCATATATTTT.

The chain is built from TRBV18 and TRBJ1-1; D unclear. Trimming removed 0 bases from V and 0 bases from J, with 14 bases in between. Germline V gene data show CDR1 as KGHSH and CDR2 as LQKENI. The CDR3 consists of 17 residues. In DNA form, the CDR3 reads TGTGCCAGCTCACCACCTGGGGTTTTGCGGGTGAACACTGAAGCTTTCTTT. Its protein is CASSPPGVLRVNTEAFF. Combining the CDR3 with reference TRBV18 and TRBJ1-1 gives the whole variable domain NAGVMQNPRHLVRRRGQEARLRCSPMKGHSHVYWYRQLPEEGLKFMVYLQKENIIDESGMPKERFSAEFPKEGPSILRIQQVVRGDSAAYFCASSPPGVLRVNTEAFFGQGTRLTVV.

CDR3 coding DNA: TGTGCCAGCTCACCGGGGACAGTAAGGGGCACTGAAGCTTTCTTT. Translating gives CASSPGTVRGTEAFF. The V call is TRBV18, the J call TRBJ1-1; 7 bases are shared with TRBD1. J was trimmed by 4 bases and V by 3 bases; bases with no gene match: 8. CDR3 length: 15 amino acids. Germline loops: CDR1 KGHSH, CDR2 LQKENI. The full variable domain, rest sourced from reference TRBV18 and TRBJ1-1, is NAGVMQNPRHLVRRRGQEARLRCSPMKGHSHVYWYRQLPEEGLKFMVYLQKENIIDESGMPKERFSAEFPKEGPSILRIQQVVRGDSAAYFCASSPGTVRGTEAFFGQGTRLTVV.

This chain connects TRBV28 to TRBJ2-7; D not certain. Between the trimmed V and J ends, which lost 5 bases and 6 bases, there was a span of 11 bases. This CDR3 is 12 amino acids long. Germline CDR1 reads MDHEN; CDR2 reads SYDVKM. The chain's CDR3 is CASSGYSAEQYF. The CDR3 DNA reads TGTGCCAGCAGTGGGTACTCGGCCGAGCAGTACTTC.

This chain uses TRBV5-4 with TRBJ2-3; possible D gene TRBD2, 5 bases. The CDR3 totals 12 residues. Germline assignment: CDR1 SGHNT and CDR2 YYREEE (reference sequence). Between the trimmed V and J ends, which lost 4 bases and 6 bases, there was a span of 9 bases. The CDR3 sequence: CASSGVADTQYF. As DNA, the CDR3 is TGTGCCAGCAGCGGTGTAGCGGATACGCAGTATTTT. Full variable domain (missing parts from reference TRBV5-4 and TRBJ2-3): ETGVTQSPTHLIKTRGQQVTLRCSSQSGHNTVSWYQQALGQGPQFIFQYYREEENGRGNFPPRFSGLQFPNYSSELNVNALELDDSALYLCASSGVADTQYFGPGTRLTVL.

The gene calls are TRBV5-1 and TRBJ2-7; 7 bases align to TRBD1. There are 14 residues in the CDR3. Germline lookup yields CDR1 SGHRS and CDR2 YFSETQ. The junction had 6 bases not matched to a gene; V was cut back by 1 base and J by 5 bases. CDR3 DNA: TGCGCCAGCAGCTTGAACAGGGGACGCGACGAGCAGTACTTC. It yields the protein CASSLNRGRDEQYF.

The V gene is TRBV5-6, the J gene TRBJ2-3; TRBD1 matches 8 bases. The V and J ends lost 0 bases and 4 bases, in that order; junction bases with no gene match: 10. The CDR3 contains 17 residues. CDR1 is SGHDT and CDR2 is YYEEEE in the germline V gene. CDR3 loop: CASSLDPARGLADTQYF. The CDR3, as DNA: TGTGCCAGCAGCTTGGATCCGGCCAGGGGGCTGGCAGATACGCAGTATTTT. Filled out from reference TRBV5-6 and TRBJ2-3, the complete variable domain reads DAGVTQSPTHLIKTRGQQVTLRCSPKSGHDTVSWYQQALGQGPQFIFQYYEEEERQRGNFPDRFSGHQFPNYSSELNVNALLLGDSALYLCASSLDPARGLADTQYFGPGTRLTVL.

The V call is TRBV27, the J call TRBJ1-2, with D perhaps TRBD1 (6 bases). The germline V and J ends were trimmed by 7 bases and 0 bases, with 12 bases remaining between them. Germline V gene lookup returns CDR1 MNHEY and CDR2 SMNVEV (reference sequence). The CDR3 loop spans 14 amino acids. The CDR3 sequence is CASTETGANYGYTF. The CDR3 coding sequence is TGTGCCAGCACCGAGACAGGAGCTAACTATGGCTACACCTTC.

V usage is TRBV7-2 and J usage is TRBJ1-3; D is unresolved. Germline CDR1 SGHTA, CDR2 FQGNSA. Trimming took off 3 bases at V and 2 bases at J, with 5 bases between the two ends. This CDR3 is 13 amino acids long. The CDR3 protein is CASSFGPGNTIYF. The DNA for the CDR3 is TGTGCCAGCAGCTTCGGCCCTGGAAACACCATATATTTT.

This rearrangement joins TRBV19 to TRBJ1-4, with a weak D call TRBD1 (6 bases). CDR3 length: 16 residues. The V gene's germline CDR1 is LNHDA and CDR2 SQIVND (reference sequence). The germline V and J ends were trimmed by 10 bases and 4 bases, with 22 bases remaining between them. CDR3 amino acids: CATSRMGAGVNEKLFF. The CDR3 DNA sequence: TGTGCCACTTCCCGGATGGGGGCAGGGGTTAATGAAAAACTGTTTTTT.

This clone was detected only once. This chain connects TRBV5-1 to TRBJ2-1, with 11 bases lining up with TRBD2. CDR3 size: 14 residues. CDR1 is SGHRS and CDR2 is YFSETQ in the germline V gene. V gave up 3 bases and J gave up 4 bases; unmatched junction bases: 0. CDR3 loop: CASSWTSGYNEQFF. The DNA of the CDR3 is TGCGCCAGCAGCTGGACTAGCGGGTACAATGAGCAGTTCTTC.

The chain has TRBV10-3 and TRBJ2-3, with D perhaps TRBD1 (5 bases). Germline V gene data show CDR1 as ENHRY and CDR2 as SYGVKD. This CDR3 is built from 12 residues. With 5 bases removed from V and 7 bases from J, the gap between germline ends came to 10 bases. The CDR3: CAISTGQNTQYF. The CDR3 DNA reads as TGTGCCATCAGTACAGGTCAAAATACGCAGTATTTT.

The CDR3: CASLSGGPYQPQHF. In DNA, the CDR3 is TGTGCCAGCCTTTCCGGGGGTCCCTATCAGCCCCAGCATTTT. The chain combines TRBV28 with TRBJ1-5, with D tentatively TRBD1 (5 bases). Germline CDR1 reads MDHEN; CDR2 reads SYDVKM. This CDR3 spans 14 amino acids. The V end lost 8 bases, the J end lost 5 bases, and 16 bases lay between the germline ends.

The gene calls are TRBV5-1 and TRBJ2-3, with D possibly being TRBD2 (7 bases). V lost 7 bases and J 2 bases, leaving 17 bases between the germline ends. Germline assignment: CDR1 SGHRS and CDR2 YFSETQ. This CDR3 is 15 amino acids long. CDR3 sequence: CASGAWGGHTDTQYF. The DNA for the CDR3 is TGCGCCAGCGGCGCCTGGGGGGGACACACAGATACGCAGTATTTT.